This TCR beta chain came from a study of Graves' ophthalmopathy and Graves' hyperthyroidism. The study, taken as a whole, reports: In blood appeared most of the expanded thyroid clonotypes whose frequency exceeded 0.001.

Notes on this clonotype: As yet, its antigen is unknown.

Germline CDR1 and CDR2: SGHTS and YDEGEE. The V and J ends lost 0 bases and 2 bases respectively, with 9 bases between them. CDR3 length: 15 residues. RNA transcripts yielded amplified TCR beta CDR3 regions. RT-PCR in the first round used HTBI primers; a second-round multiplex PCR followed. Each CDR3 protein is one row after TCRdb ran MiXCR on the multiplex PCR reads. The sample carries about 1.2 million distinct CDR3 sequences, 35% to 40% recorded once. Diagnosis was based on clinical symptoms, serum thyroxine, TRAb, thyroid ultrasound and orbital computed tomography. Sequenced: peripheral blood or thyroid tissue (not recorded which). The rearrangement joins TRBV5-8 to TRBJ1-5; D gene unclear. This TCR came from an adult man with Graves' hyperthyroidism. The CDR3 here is CASSLVEVGNQPQHF. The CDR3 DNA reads TGTGCCAGCAGCTTGGTAGAGGTTGGCAATCAGCCCCAGCATTTT. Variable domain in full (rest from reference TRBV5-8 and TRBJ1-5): EAGVTQSPTHLIKTRGQQATLRCSPISGHTSVYWYQQALGLGLQFLLWYDEGEERNRGNFPPRFSGRQFPNYSSELNVNALELEDSALYLCASSLVEVGNQPQHFGDGTRLSIL.